The T cell receptor (beta chain) under discussion was sequenced for a study of blood T cells in healthy people across ages. This clonotype was detected a few times. Unmatched junction bases numbered 9, after V lost 3 bases and J lost 5 bases. The CDR3 is made up of 15 amino acids. The germline gives CDR1 DFQATT, CDR2 SNEGSKA (reference sequence). Combining a sample-barcoded 5' primer with a J-beta primer mix, a second PCR ran for about 6 to 11 cycles. Template switching added a 12-random-nucleotide identifier to every cDNA molecule. TCRdb called the 5' RACE reads again in MiXCR, with one record for every CDR3 protein. The table has roughly 1 million distinct CDR3 sequences, around 25% seen once. This sample was also put to use in a study of T cells of mothers and their children. This second study says: Overlap in related mother-child pairs always slightly exceeded unrelated pairs, never significantly.

The chain combines TRBV20-1 with TRBJ2-3, with TRBD1 matching over 9 bases. This clonotype originated in a girl aged 2-9 years in good health. What was sequenced was blood. For the CDR3, the DNA is TGCAGTGCTAGGTTAAGTACAGGGGGCCGAGATACGCAGTATTTT. It yields the protein CSARLSTGGRDTQYF.